Described below is a single T cell receptor beta chain sequence and its context. CDR3 size: 16 residues. Looked up from germline, CDR1 is KGHSH and CDR2 is LQKENI. After removal of 1 base from V and 4 bases from J, the junction contained 3 bases not matched to a gene. The entry originates in a study of blood T cell repertoires in COVID-19. On the study more broadly: PBMCs, B-cell-depleted T cells, or T cells provided the cDNA or gDNA that made up the material.

Original processing methods: Scientists estimated how many nucleated cells there were by amplifying reference gene primers. Sequenced by immunoSEQ multiplex PCR; TCRdb stores in-frame clones only, minus some. That table is the source of V, J and clone size, and D and trimming were worked out from the DNA. This sample carries 150,000 to 180,000 clones, approximately 84% of them seen once, and the ten largest clones take under 8.5%. The Seattle patients joined while their infection was active and were tracked longitudinally afterward. The material sequenced was peripheral blood. The TCR comes from an older woman with COVID-19, enrolled during active disease. The genes are TRBV18 and TRBJ1-6; TRBD1 matches 8 bases. The CDR3 sequence is CASSPQGTGYNSPLHF. The CDR3 DNA sequence: TGTGCCAGCTCACCACAGGGGACAGGTTATAATTCACCCCTCCACTTT.